This T cell receptor beta chain comes out of a study of blood T cell repertoires in COVID-19. Ages ranged from about 18 to 89 years, with residence in 24 US areas. Each participant's cohort was designated according to participant-reported clinical history. Cohort 3 recovered donors had two negative PCRs, clearance, or symptom resolution. Methods used by the authors: Reference gene primer amplification gave estimated nucleated cell counts. The protocol was immunoSEQ multiplex PCR, while the TCRdb copy is restricted to in-frame clones and leaves out a portion. The V and J calls and the clone size are those of that table, but D and trimming were determined from the DNA. The sample includes approximately 310,000 clones, roughly nine tenths of them seen just once. The junction had 18 bases not matched to a gene; V was cut back by 5 bases and J by 8 bases. CDR1 and CDR2 from the germline V gene are SGHTA and FQGTGA. This CDR3 is 18 amino acids long.

The rearrangement links TRBV7-3 to TRBJ2-1; 10 bases are a match to TRBD2. The sequenced sample consisted of PBMCs or T cells enriched from blood (not recorded which). This TCR came from a man between 60 and 75 years old who had recovered from COVID-19. DNA for the CDR3: TGTGCCAGCAGCGCAAGGCCCCCTGGGAATAGCGGGAGGCATGAGCAGTTCTTC. Its translation: CASSARPPGNSGRHEQFF.